Each of the 26 T cell receptor beta chains below was sequenced from the same sample in a study of radiation and T cells in renal cell carcinoma. The repertoire was sequenced with immunoSEQ multiplex PCR; TCRdb's copy has only in-frame clones and lacks some. The sample holds under 35,000 clones, approximately 84% seen once. As to time point: blood 4 weeks post-SBRT, at nephrectomy. The treatment was: 15 Gy SBRT to primary tumor, nephrectomy 4 weeks later. This sample comprised blood, obtained from a patient whose treatment included radiotherapy and nephrectomy. These receptors were taken from a man aged 55 to 70 with renal cell carcinoma.

This clone was counted a single time. The chain combines TRBV9 with TRBJ2-7; D is perhaps TRBD2 (6 bases). V dropped 2 bases and J dropped 4 bases, with 10 bases sitting between them. CDR3 length equals 13 residues. CDR1 is SGDLS and CDR2 is YYNGEE in the germline V gene. The CDR3 region is CASSVAGSYEQYF. CDR3 sequence (DNA): TGTGCCAGCAGCGTTGCCGGGAGTTACGAGCAGTACTTC.

This clone was observed a few times. CDR3: CSATGQPNTEAFF. The CDR3 coding sequence is TGCAGCGCTACGGGACAGCCAAACACTGAAGCTTTCTTT. The rearrangement uses TRBV29-1 and TRBJ1-1; 7 bases fit TRBD1. Germline CDR1 is SQVTM and CDR2 is ANQGSEA. Losses at the gene ends were 7 bases for V and 2 bases for J; bases not matched to a gene: 7. The CDR3 sequence is 13 residues long.

The rearrangement joins TRBV28 to TRBJ1-6; TRBD1 agrees at 8 bases. The V and J ends lost 3 bases and 7 bases, in that order; junction bases with no gene match: 5. This CDR3 has 15 amino acids. CDR1 is MDHEN, CDR2 SYDVKM, per germline. The CDR3 reads CASSFWTGINSPLHF. CDR3 DNA: TGTGCCAGCAGTTTTTGGACAGGGATCAATTCACCCCTCCACTTT.

The V and J genes are TRBV30 and TRBJ2-1; D gene ambiguous. The CDR3 is 12 amino acids. CDR1 GTSNPN and CDR2 SVGIG come from the germline V gene (reference sequence). V lost 0 bases, J lost 8 bases, and 8 bases lay in between. CDR3 coding DNA: TGTGCCTGGAGTGTACTGGGCGATGAGCAGTTCTTC. This gives the protein CAWSVLGDEQFF.

This clone occurred once. This chain links TRBV7-2 with TRBJ2-3; TRBD2 matches at 9 bases. The J segment lost 6 bases and the V segment lost 1 base, leaving 11 bases of the junction unmatched. Germline loops: CDR1 SGHTA, CDR2 FQGNSA. CDR3 length: 17 residues. The CDR3 nucleotides read TGTGCCAGCAGCTTAGGAGGTAGCGGGAGCGTGTTGGATACGCAGTATTTT. Protein: CASSLGGSGSVLDTQYF.

V gene TRBV15 combines with J gene TRBJ2-7, with 8 bases aligning to TRBD1. The junction had 7 bases not matched to a gene; V was cut back by 5 bases and J by 4 bases. Germline CDR1 and CDR2: LNHNV and YYDKDF (reference sequence). This CDR3 spans 14 amino acids. This CDR3 reads CATSYDRGWYEQYF. The CDR3 region has the DNA TGTGCCACCAGCTACGACAGGGGATGGTACGAGCAGTACTTC.

V is TRBV19 and J is TRBJ2-7, with a tentative D call TRBD2 (5 bases). Germline CDR1 and CDR2: LNHDA and SQIVND (reference sequence). The CDR3 spans 12 residues. The CDR3 protein is CTRGGLTYEQYF. The CDR3 DNA sequence: TGTACCCGAGGTGGACTCACCTACGAGCAGTACTTC.

This chain connects TRBV5-5 to TRBJ2-7; D is perhaps TRBD2 (6 bases). Trimming removed 2 bases at V and 3 bases at J, with 9 bases between. Looked up from germline, CDR1 is SGHKS and CDR2 is YYEKEE (reference sequence). The CDR3 is 13 amino acids. The CDR3 sequence: CASSLRESYEQYF. The CDR3 coding sequence is TGTGCCAGCAGCTTACGGGAGAGCTACGAGCAGTACTTC.

J is TRBJ1-6 and V is TRBV6-5; D possibly corresponds to TRBD1 (5 bases). Germline CDR1 is MNHEY and CDR2 is SVGAGI. This CDR3 is built from 15 residues. The V end was cut by 1 base, the J end by 7 bases, with 11 bases between. This CDR3 reads CASSYFRDGNSPLHF. As DNA, the CDR3 is TGTGCCAGCAGTTACTTCCGGGACGGGAATTCACCCCTCCACTTT.

V is TRBV6-1 and J is TRBJ2-7; a weak D match, TRBD1 (6 bases). CDR1 MNHNS and CDR2 SASEGT come from the germline V gene. The CDR3 extends over 15 amino acids. Deletions cut 1 base from V and 0 bases from J, with 10 bases between. CDR3 sequence (DNA): TGTGCCAGCAGTGAAGTGGTGGACAGCTCCTACGAGCAGTACTTC. Its translation: CASSEVVDSSYEQYF.

This clone is categorized as medium-sized. The rearrangement links TRBV13 to TRBJ1-5, with D maybe TRBD1 (5 bases). Trimming cost V 3 bases and J 7 bases, with 10 bases left between them. This CDR3 is 13 amino acids long. Germline CDR1 PRHDT, CDR2 FYEKMQ (reference sequence). The CDR3 is CASSLGWDQPQHF. The CDR3 region has the DNA TGTGCCAGCAGCTTGGGATGGGACCAGCCCCAGCATTTT. Full variable domain (outside the CDR3, taken from reference TRBV13 and TRBJ1-5): AAGVIQSPRHLIKEKRETATLKCYPIPRHDTVYWYQQGPGQDPQFLISFYEKMQSDKGSIPDRFSAQQFSDYHSELNMSSLELGDSALYFCASSLGWDQPQHFGDGTRLSIL.

The CDR3 DNA sequence: TGTGCCAGAAGCGAAAGGCAGGGTAAGAGGAATTCACCCCTCCACTTT. It is translated as CARSERQGKRNSPLHF. The chain is built from TRBV5-3 and TRBJ1-6, with D tentatively TRBD1 (5 bases). TRBV5-3 is placed among ORFs of uncertain function. V was cut by 4 bases and J by 7 bases, with 18 bases left in between. CDR3 length equals 16 residues.

The rearrangement links TRBV9 to TRBJ2-1; D is possibly TRBD2 (5 bases). The V end lost 3 bases, the J end lost 3 bases, and 10 bases lay between the germline ends. The CDR3 is 14 amino acids. Germline lookup yields CDR1 SGDLS and CDR2 YYNGEE. CDR3: CASSGTPFYNEQFF. CDR3 in DNA: TGTGCCAGCAGCGGGACTCCTTTCTACAATGAGCAGTTCTTC.

The rearrangement uses TRBV21-1 and TRBJ1-1. TRBV21-1 represents a pseudogene. The CDR3 has 16 residues. The CDR3 region has the DNA TGTGCCAGCAGCAAAGCCCACCCATGGAGAAACACTGAAGCTTTCTTT. It specifies CASSKAHPWRNTEAFF.

This chain connects TRBV2 to TRBJ2-2; 9 nucleotides align to TRBD2. The CDR3 is 15 amino acids. The V gene's germline CDR1 is SNHLY and CDR2 FYNNEI. The J segment lost 5 bases and the V segment lost 7 bases, leaving 8 bases of the junction unmatched. The CDR3 is CASNPEAGGTGELFF. CDR3 sequence (DNA): TGTGCCAGCAACCCGGAAGCGGGAGGAACCGGGGAGCTGTTTTTT.

V is TRBV11-2 and J is TRBJ2-3; TRBD2 matches 10 bases. In germline, CDR1 is SGHAT, CDR2 FQNNGV. After removal of 5 bases from V and 2 bases from J, the junction contained 7 bases not matched to a gene. The CDR3 is 16 amino acids. This CDR3 reads CASSARLAGYTDTQYF. The CDR3, as DNA: TGTGCCAGCAGCGCCCGACTAGCGGGTTACACAGATACGCAGTATTTT.

The chain recombines TRBV18 with TRBJ1-2; D ambiguous. CDR3 size: 11 residues. V gave up 6 bases and J gave up 6 bases, with 8 bases separating them. The germline V gene has CDR1 KGHSH and CDR2 LQKENI. CDR3 nucleotide sequence: TGTGCCAGCTCGCCTACAGATGGCTACACCTTC. Translated, it gives CASSPTDGYTF.

The rearrangement links TRBV10-3 to TRBJ2-3, with D hard to call. This CDR3 comprises 14 residues. Germline-derived CDR1 and CDR2 are ENHRY and SYGVKD. V was cut by 3 bases and J by 2 bases, with 9 bases left in between. CDR3 amino acids: CAISDPANTDTQYF. The CDR3 DNA is TGTGCCATCAGTGACCCGGCAAACACAGATACGCAGTATTTT.

This clone was recorded a few times. The rearrangement links TRBV30 to TRBJ1-1, with D possibly matching TRBD1 (5 bases). Germline CDR1 is GTSNPN and CDR2 is SVGIG (reference sequence). Trimming stripped 2 bases from V and 4 bases from J, with 11 bases between. CDR3 length: 13 amino acids. CDR3 region: CAWSPRESTEAFF. The CDR3 coding sequence is TGTGCCTGGAGTCCCAGGGAATCCACTGAAGCTTTCTTT. The complete variable domain, with remaining parts taken from reference TRBV30 and TRBJ1-1, reads SQTIHQWPATLVQPVGSPLSLECTVEGTSNPNLYWYRQAAGRGLQLLFYSVGIGQISSEVPQNLSASRPQDRQFILSSKKLLLSDSGFYLCAWSPRESTEAFFGQGTRLTVV.

The chain has TRBV28 and TRBJ2-3; possible D gene TRBD2, 5 bases. There are 13 residues in the CDR3. Between the trimmed V and J ends, which lost 3 bases and 4 bases, there was a span of 8 bases. The germline CDR1 and CDR2 sequences are MDHEN and SYDVKM. The CDR3 DNA follows: TGTGCCAGCAGTTTGACCGGGGCAGATACGCAGTATTTT. Its protein is CASSLTGADTQYF.

The chain has TRBV30 and TRBJ2-1; D call uncertain. The V and J ends lost 3 bases and 4 bases respectively, with 13 bases between them. The length of the CDR3 is 14 residues. CDR1 is GTSNPN, CDR2 SVGIG, per germline (reference sequence). The CDR3 here is CAWRRGTQYNEQFF. The CDR3 DNA reads TGTGCCTGGAGGAGAGGAACCCAGTACAATGAGCAGTTCTTC.

This chain joins TRBV7-2 and TRBJ2-3; 14 bases line up with TRBD2. Germline assignment: CDR1 SGHTA and CDR2 FQGNSA. The CDR3 is 18 residues long. Unmatched junction bases numbered 9, after V lost 5 bases and J lost 2 bases. The CDR3 nucleotides read TGTGCCAGCAGCAACAGTTTGACTAGCGGGAGGGCCACAGATACGCAGTATTTT. Its protein product is CASSNSLTSGRATDTQYF.

J is TRBJ2-5 and V is TRBV5-6; D uncertain. Trimming removed 3 bases at V and 5 bases at J, with 5 bases between. CDR1 and CDR2 from the germline V gene are SGHDT and YYEEEE. The CDR3 loop spans 11 amino acids. The CDR3: CASSSGETQYF. CDR3 nucleotides: TGTGCCAGCAGCTCCGGGGAGACCCAGTACTTC.

This chain uses TRBV5-1 with TRBJ2-1, with 14 bases fitting TRBD2. Germline V lookup: CDR1 SGHRS, CDR2 YFSETQ. V trimming: 0 bases; J trimming: 7 bases; junction bases outside the gene matches: 3. The CDR3 has 16 amino acids. CDR3 bases: TGCGCCAGCAGCTTGGGGACTAGCGGGAGGTGGAATGAGCAGTTCTTC. Amino acid sequence: CASSLGTSGRWNEQFF.

A word on this clone: A read error may produce the germline difference seen at one junction end. This sample includes further DNA sequences coding for the same CDR3. The rearrangement links TRBV20-1 to TRBJ2-3; D ambiguous. CDR3 length: 11 amino acids. Per the germline V gene, CDR1 is DFQATT and CDR2 is SNEGSKA (reference sequence). CDR3 in DNA: TGCAGTGCTGGAGACACAGATACGCAGTATTTT. It is translated as CSAGDTDTQYF.

The chain recombines TRBV7-2 with TRBJ1-1; D not resolved. The CDR3 runs to 12 residues. Germline V gene lookup returns CDR1 SGHTA and CDR2 FQGNSA. With 1 base removed from V and 11 bases from J, the gap between germline ends came to 11 bases. For the CDR3, the DNA is TGTGCCAGCAGCTTAGACTCCAACGGGGCTTTCTTT. Translation: CASSLDSNGAFF.